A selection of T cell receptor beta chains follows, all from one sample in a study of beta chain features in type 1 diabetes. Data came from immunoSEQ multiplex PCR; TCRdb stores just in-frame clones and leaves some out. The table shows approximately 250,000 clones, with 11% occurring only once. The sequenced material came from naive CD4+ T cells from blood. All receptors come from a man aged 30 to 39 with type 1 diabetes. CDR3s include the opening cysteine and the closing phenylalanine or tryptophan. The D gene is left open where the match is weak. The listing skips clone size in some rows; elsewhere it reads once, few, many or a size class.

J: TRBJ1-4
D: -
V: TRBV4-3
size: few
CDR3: CASSQQRTNEKLFF
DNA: TGCGCCAGCAGCCAGCAGCGTACTAATGAAAAACTGTTTTTT

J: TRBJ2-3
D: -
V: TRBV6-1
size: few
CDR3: CASRTGLTDTQYF
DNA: TGTGCCAGCAGGACAGGACTGACAGATACGCAGTATTTT

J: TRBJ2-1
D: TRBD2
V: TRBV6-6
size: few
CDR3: CASIGLAGVSYNEQFF
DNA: TGTGCCAGCATCGGACTAGCGGGGGTTTCCTACAATGAGCAGTTCTTC

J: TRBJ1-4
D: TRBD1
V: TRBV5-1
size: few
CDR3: CASSSWTGGAKKLFF
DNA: TGCGCCAGCAGCTCGTGGACAGGGGGCGCGAAAAAACTGTTTTTT

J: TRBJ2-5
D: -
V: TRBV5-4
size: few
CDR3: CASQVAPSETQYF
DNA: TGTGCCTCCCAGGTGGCGCCTTCAGAGACCCAGTACTTC

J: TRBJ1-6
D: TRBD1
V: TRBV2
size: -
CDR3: CASSKGQGNSPLHF
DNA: TGTGCCAGCAGCAAAGGACAGGGTAATTCACCCCTCCACTTT

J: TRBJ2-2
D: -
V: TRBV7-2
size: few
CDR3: CASSLAGDGELFF
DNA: TGTGCCAGCAGCTTAGCCGGTGACGGGGAGCTGTTTTTT

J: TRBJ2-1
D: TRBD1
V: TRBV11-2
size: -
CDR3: CASSGTGGSISEQFF
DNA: TGTGCCAGCAGCGGGACAGGGGGCTCGATCAGTGAGCAGTTCTTC

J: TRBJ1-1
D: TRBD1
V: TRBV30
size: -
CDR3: CASATGVNTEAFF
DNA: TGTGCCTCCGCGACAGGGGTCAACACTGAAGCTTTCTTT

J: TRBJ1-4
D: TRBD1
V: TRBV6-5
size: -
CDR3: CASRRQGAGEKLFF
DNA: TGTGCCAGCAGACGACAGGGGGCAGGTGAAAAACTGTTTTTT

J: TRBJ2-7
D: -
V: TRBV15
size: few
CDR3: CATSRDQAGYEQYF
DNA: TGTGCCACCAGCAGAGATCAGGCAGGGTACGAGCAGTACTTC

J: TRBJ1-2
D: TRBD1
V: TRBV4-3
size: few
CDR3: CASSQDIGGERGYTF
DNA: TGCGCCAGCAGCCAAGATATAGGGGGCGAACGTGGCTACACCTTC

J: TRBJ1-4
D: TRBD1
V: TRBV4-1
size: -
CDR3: CASSEGAREKLFF
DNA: TGCGCCAGCAGCGAGGGGGCGAGGGAAAAACTGTTTTTT

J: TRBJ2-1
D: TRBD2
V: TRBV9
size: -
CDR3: CASSSGGAGSYNEQFF
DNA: TGTGCCAGCAGCTCCGGGGGGGCCGGGTCCTACAATGAGCAGTTCTTC

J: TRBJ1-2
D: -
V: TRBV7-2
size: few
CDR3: CASRRFGYGYTF
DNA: TGTGCCAGCAGGCGGTTCGGATATGGCTACACCTTC

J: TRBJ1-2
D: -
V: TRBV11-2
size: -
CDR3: CASRSIDSPYGYTF
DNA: TGTGCCAGCAGGTCTATCGACAGTCCATATGGCTACACCTTC

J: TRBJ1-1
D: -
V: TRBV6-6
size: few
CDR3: CASQGDLGRAFF
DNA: TGTGCCAGCCAGGGTGACTTGGGAAGGGCTTTCTTT

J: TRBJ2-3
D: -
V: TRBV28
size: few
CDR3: CASTRGGASDTQYF
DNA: TGTGCCAGCACCCGAGGGGGGGCCTCAGATACGCAGTATTTT

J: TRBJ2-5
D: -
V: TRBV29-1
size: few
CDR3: CSVEDPGETQYF
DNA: TGCAGCGTTGAAGATCCCGGGGAGACCCAGTACTTC

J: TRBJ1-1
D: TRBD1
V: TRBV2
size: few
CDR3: CASSISGTGEAFF
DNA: TGTGCCAGCAGTATCTCCGGGACAGGGGAAGCTTTCTTT

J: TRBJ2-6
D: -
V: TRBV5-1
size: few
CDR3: CASSLRTQSSGANVLTF
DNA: TGCGCCAGCAGCTTGCGGACACAGAGCTCTGGGGCCAACGTCCTGACTTTC

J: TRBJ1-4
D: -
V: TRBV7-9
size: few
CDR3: CASSRSRNEKLFF
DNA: TGTGCCAGCAGCCGGTCAAGAAATGAAAAACTGTTTTTT

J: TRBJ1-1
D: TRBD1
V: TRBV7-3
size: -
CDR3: CASSSNRGTEAFF
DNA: TGTGCCAGCAGCTCGAACAGGGGCACTGAAGCTTTCTTT

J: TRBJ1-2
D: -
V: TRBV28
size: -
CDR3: CASSLLANYGYTF
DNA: TGTGCCAGCAGTTTGTTAGCTAACTATGGCTACACCTTC

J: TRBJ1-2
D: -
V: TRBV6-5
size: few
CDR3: CASRNPDFYGYTF
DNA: TGTGCCAGCAGGAACCCGGACTTCTATGGCTACACCTTC

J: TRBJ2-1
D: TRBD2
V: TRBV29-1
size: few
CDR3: CSVRLAGGEQFF
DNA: TGCAGCGTTCGGCTAGCGGGGGGTGAGCAGTTCTTC

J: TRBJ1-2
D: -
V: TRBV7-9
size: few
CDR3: CASSFYSGDVTYGYTF
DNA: TGTGCCAGCAGCTTTTATTCGGGTGATGTTACCTATGGCTACACCTTC

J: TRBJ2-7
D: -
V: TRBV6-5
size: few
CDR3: CASRRGPYEQYF
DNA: TGTGCCAGTCGGAGGGGGCCCTACGAGCAGTACTTC

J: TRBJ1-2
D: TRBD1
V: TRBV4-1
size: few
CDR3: CASSQPRQGWNYGYTF
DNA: TGCGCCAGCAGCCAACCGAGACAGGGGTGGAACTATGGCTACACCTTC

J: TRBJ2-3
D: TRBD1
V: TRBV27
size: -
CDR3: CASSRVGQGRGADTQYF
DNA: TGTGCCAGCAGTCGAGTGGGACAGGGGAGGGGGGCAGATACGCAGTATTTT

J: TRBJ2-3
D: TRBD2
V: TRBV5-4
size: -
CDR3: CASSLGLLAGGGADTQYF
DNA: TGTGCCAGCAGCTTGGGGTTGCTAGCGGGGGGAGGCGCAGATACGCAGTATTTT

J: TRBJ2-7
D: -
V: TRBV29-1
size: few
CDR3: CSAQTTYEQYF
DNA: TGCAGCGCCCAGACTACCTACGAGCAGTACTTC

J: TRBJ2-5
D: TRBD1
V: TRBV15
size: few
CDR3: CATSPTVGTGAQETQYF
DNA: TGTGCCACCAGCCCAACGGTCGGGACAGGAGCCCAAGAGACCCAGTACTTC

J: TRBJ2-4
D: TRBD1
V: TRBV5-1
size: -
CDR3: CASSSSTGAKNIQYF
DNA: TGCGCCAGCAGCTCGTCGACAGGGGCCAAAAACATTCAGTACTTC

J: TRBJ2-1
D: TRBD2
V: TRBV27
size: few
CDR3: CASSFRLAGGTNEQFF
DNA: TGTGCCAGCAGTTTCCGGCTAGCGGGGGGAACCAATGAGCAGTTCTTC

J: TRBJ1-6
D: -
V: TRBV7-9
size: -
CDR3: CASSKGAGALHF
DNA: TGTGCCAGCAGCAAAGGGGCGGGAGCCCTCCACTTT

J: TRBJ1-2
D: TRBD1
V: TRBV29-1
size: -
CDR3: CSVTEQGNYGYTF
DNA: TGCAGCGTTACGGAACAGGGGAACTATGGCTACACCTTC

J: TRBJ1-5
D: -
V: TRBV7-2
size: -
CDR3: CASSLNAGQPQHF
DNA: TGTGCCAGCAGCTTGAACGCGGGTCAGCCCCAGCATTTT

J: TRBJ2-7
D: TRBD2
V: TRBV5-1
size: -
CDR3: CASSLGLAGVEQYF
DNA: TGCGCCAGCAGCTTAGGGCTAGCGGGGGTCGAGCAGTACTTC

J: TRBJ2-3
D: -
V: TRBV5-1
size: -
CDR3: CASSLGEVTDTQYF
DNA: TGCGCCAGCAGCTTGGGTGAGGTCACAGATACGCAGTATTTT

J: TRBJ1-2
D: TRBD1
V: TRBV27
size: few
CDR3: CASSPRTGNGYTF
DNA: TGTGCCAGCAGTCCGCGGACAGGGAATGGCTACACCTTC

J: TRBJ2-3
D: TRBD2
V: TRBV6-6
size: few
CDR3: CASSFGLAGGPDTQYF
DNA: TGTGCCAGCAGTTTTGGACTAGCGGGGGGCCCAGATACGCAGTATTTT

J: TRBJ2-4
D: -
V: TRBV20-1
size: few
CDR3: CSVLAKNIQYF
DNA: TGCAGTGTTCTAGCCAAAAACATTCAGTACTTC

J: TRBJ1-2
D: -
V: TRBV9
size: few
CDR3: CASSTQTQSGSYTF
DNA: TGTGCCAGCAGCACCCAGACACAATCGGGAAGCTACACCTTC

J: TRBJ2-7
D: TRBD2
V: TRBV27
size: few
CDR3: CASSRRGGNEQYF
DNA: TGTGCCAGCAGTCGGCGGGGGGGCAACGAGCAGTACTTC

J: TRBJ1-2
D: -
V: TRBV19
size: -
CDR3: CASSTRGGNYGYTF
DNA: TGTGCCAGTAGTACCCGGGGGGGCAACTATGGCTACACCTTC

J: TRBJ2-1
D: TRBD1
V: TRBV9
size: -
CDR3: CASSVRQGVVTGSYNEQFF
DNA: TGTGCCAGCAGCGTTAGACAGGGGGTAGTGACGGGGTCCTACAATGAGCAGTTCTTC

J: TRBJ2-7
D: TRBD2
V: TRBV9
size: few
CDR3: CASSVGPSLSGGQGEQYF
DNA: TGTGCCAGCAGCGTAGGACCCTCATTGAGCGGGGGGCAAGGCGAGCAGTACTTC

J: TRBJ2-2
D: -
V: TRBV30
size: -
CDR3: CAWSVLSPRGELFF
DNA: TGTGCCTGGAGTGTCCTTTCGCCGCGCGGGGAGCTGTTTTTT

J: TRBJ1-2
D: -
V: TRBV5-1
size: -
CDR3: CASSLERGNYGYTF
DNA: TGCGCCAGCAGCTTGGAGCGGGGGAACTATGGCTACACCTTC

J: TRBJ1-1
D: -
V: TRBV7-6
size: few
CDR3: CASSAALTADTEAFF
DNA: TGTGCCAGCAGCGCCGCTTTGACAGCAGACACTGAAGCTTTCTTT

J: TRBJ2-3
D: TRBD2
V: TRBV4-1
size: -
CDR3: CASSQVIAGDLRGTQYF
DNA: TGCGCCAGCAGCCAAGTGATAGCGGGGGACCTTAGAGGAACGCAGTATTTT

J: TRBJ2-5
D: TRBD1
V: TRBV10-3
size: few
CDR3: CAISEATGGETQYF
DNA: TGTGCCATCAGTGAGGCGACAGGGGGCGAGACCCAGTACTTC

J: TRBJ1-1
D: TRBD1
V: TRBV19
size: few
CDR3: CASSNTGGHTEAFF
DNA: TGTGCCAGTAGCAATACAGGGGGCCACACTGAAGCTTTCTTT

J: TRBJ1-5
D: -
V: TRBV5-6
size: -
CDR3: CASSLAGRGAQHF
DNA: TGTGCCAGCAGCTTGGCCGGGCGGGGGGCCCAGCATTTT

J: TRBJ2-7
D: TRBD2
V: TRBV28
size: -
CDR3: CASNAGGPYEQYF
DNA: TGTGCCAGCAATGCGGGGGGGCCCTACGAGCAGTACTTC

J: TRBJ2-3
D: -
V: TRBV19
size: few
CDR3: CASSNAGPDTQYF
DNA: TGTGCCAGTAGTAATGCAGGCCCGGATACGCAGTATTTT

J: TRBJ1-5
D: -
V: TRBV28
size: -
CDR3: CASSFQGNQPQHF
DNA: TGTGCCAGCAGTTTTCAGGGGAATCAGCCCCAGCATTTT